Below, one TCR beta chain is given with its context. Its matching antigen is unknown. This sample stems from a study of beta chain features in type 1 diabetes. Points from the study as a whole: Patients with type 1 diabetes carried fewer insertions and had more deletions at their VDJ junctions.

TCRB transcripts that were expressed got sequenced, as all of the isolated RNA had been reverse transcribed. The data were produced by immunoSEQ multiplex PCR, yet TCRdb's version contains in-frame clones alone and is incomplete. This table holds just over 450,000 clones, approximately 30% found once. There are 15 residues in the CDR3. V was clipped by 5 bases and J by 7 bases; unmatched bases: 8. The germline CDR1 and CDR2 sequences are SGHAT and FQDESV (reference sequence). Input material: naive CD4+ T cells from blood. This receptor was taken from a man between 18 and 35 years old in good health. This chain links TRBV11-1 with TRBJ2-1; TRBD2 agrees at 10 bases. CDR3 nucleotide sequence: TGTGCCAGCAGCCTCAGCGGGAGGGCCGAGAATGAGCAGTTCTTC. This gives the protein CASSLSGRAENEQFF.